The clone carrying this T cell receptor beta chain has more than one count but fewer than ten. The antigen is unknown. By flow cytometry, patients selected for sequencing had shown an expansion of CD8+CD57+ cells. Everyone among the patients had severe acquired aplastic anemia. Looked up from germline, CDR1 is SQVTM and CDR2 is ANQGSEA. Trimming stripped 0 bases from V and 3 bases from J, with 12 bases between. This CDR3 spans 14 amino acids. The data originate from a study of CD8+CD57+ T cells in acquired aplastic anemia. Study overall: DNA per sorted CD4+ or CD8+ sample ranged about 0.2 to 27.4 ug, averaging roughly 3.2 ug. The study's findings and limits: The same twenty-nine CD8+ CDR3 sequences occurred in patients and in controls.

Researchers used genomic DNA as the template to profile TCR beta VDJ and CDR3. MiXCR was run by TCRdb on the reads, yielding one entry per CDR3 protein. The sample includes fewer than 250,000 distinct CDR3 sequences, 40% to 50% seen only once; the top ten take 6.5% to 8%. This TCR was sampled from a human donor with aplastic anemia. V usage is TRBV29-1 and J usage is TRBJ2-7; tentatively, D is TRBD2 (7 bases). The sample taken for sequencing was sorted CD4+, CD8+, or CD8+CD57+ T cells (not recorded which) from PBMCs. DNA of the CDR3: TGCAGCGTTGAAGATCAAGGGGGGGGCTACGAGCAGTACTTC. This translates into CSVEDQGGGYEQYF.